This T cell receptor (beta chain) comes out of a study of glioma-infiltrating T cells. Study-wide findings and caveats: CDR3 overlap between tissue and blood was very small. Tissue-blood divergence was below expectation in non-neoplastic patients, above in gliomas.

In its sample, this clonotype was seen many times. Its antigen is undetermined. The germline gives CDR1 SGHTA, CDR2 FQGNSA. V lost 5 bases and J lost 5; bases outside the gene matches: 4. This CDR3 is built from 14 residues. Amplification of TCR alpha and beta CDR3 regions from RNA used iRepertoire nested multiplex PCR. One-step reverse transcription and amplification started from around 100-400 ng of tissue mRNA or PBMC total RNA. TCRdb analysed the multiplex PCR reads with MiXCR anew, one entry per CDR3 protein. The sample holds approximately 110,000 distinct CDR3 sequences, approximately 25% seen once.

Material for sequencing was glioma tissue, nonneoplastic brain tissue, or PBMCs (not recorded which). The source of this sequence is a human donor with low-grade glioma or glioblastoma, undergoing nonglioma brain surgery, or in good health (not recorded which). The chain employs TRBV7-2 and TRBJ2-3; TRBD1 matches 10 bases. CDR3 in amino acids: CASSLDRGRDTQYF. CDR3 coding DNA: TGTGCCAGCAGCCTAGACAGGGGGCGAGATACGCAGTATTTT.